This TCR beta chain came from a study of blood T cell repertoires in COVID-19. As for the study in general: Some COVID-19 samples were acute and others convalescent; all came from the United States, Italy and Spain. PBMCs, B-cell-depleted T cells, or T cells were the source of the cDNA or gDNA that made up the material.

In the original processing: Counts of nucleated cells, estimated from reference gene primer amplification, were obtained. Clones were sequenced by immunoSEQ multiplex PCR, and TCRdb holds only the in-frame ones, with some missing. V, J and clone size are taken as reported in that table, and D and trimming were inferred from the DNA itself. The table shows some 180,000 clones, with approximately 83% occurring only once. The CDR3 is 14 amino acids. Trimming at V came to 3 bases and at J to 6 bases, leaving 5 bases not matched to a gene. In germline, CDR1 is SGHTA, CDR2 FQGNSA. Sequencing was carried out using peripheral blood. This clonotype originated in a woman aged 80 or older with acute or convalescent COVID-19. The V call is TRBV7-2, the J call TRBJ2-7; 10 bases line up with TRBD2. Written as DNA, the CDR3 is TGTGCCAGCAGCTTTAGCGGGGGGAATCGCGAGCAGTACTTC. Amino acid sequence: CASSFSGGNREQYF. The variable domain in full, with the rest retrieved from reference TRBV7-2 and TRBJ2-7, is GAGVSQSPSNKVTEKGKDVELRCDPISGHTALYWYRQSLGQGLEFLIYFQGNSAPDKSGLPSDRFSAERTGGSVSTLTIQRTQQEDSAVYLCASSFSGGNREQYFGPGTRLTVT.